The present T cell receptor (beta chain) was sequenced within a study of response to subunit inactivated influenza vaccine (dated by TCRdb to the late 2010s). For the study in its entirety: To follow how T cells responded to a trivalent subunit inactivated influenza vaccine, the researchers relied on deep quantitative profiling of the T cell receptor repertoire.

Findings and caveats that apply to the study as a whole: The authors suggested that each seasonal influenza vaccination may recruit only a limited number of new T cells.

The CDR3 covers 13 residues, taking in both the cysteine and the phenylalanine. CDR3 DNA only is kept here, 39 bases in frame from base 1. V was cut back by 5 bases and J by 4 bases, leaving a gap of 11 bases between them. Sequences SNHLY (CDR1) and FYNNEI (CDR2) are obtained from the germline V gene. Receptors were amplified or captured by RT-PCR. This sample was sequenced with an Illumina HiSeq 2500. TCRdb took the public reads, trimmed them with fastp at Q25, ran MiXCR for clone calling and kept in-frame beta chains. Duplicate CDR3 protein sequences are folded into a single record with the most common DNA and genes. Recorded for this sample are 200,000 to 300,000 distinct CDR3 sequences; over 9% of them occurred a single time. The top ten clonotypes cover about 7.8% of the sample. The table lists this clonotype with a few counts. It has no known antigen specificity. No much larger clone exists at a distance of one base, and base qualities are not known.

The sequence came from a man aged 45-65 years who received an inactivated influenza vaccine. Donor details come from another sample of the same person, matched by shared clones. The V and J segments used are TRBV2 and TRBJ1-1, with the D gene not clear enough to name. The sample in question was non-naive T cells sorted from PBMCs, obtained approximately 15 days before vaccination. Read against the paper, the sample's cell subset or site label means: memory T cell fraction. Here the CDR3 is given as CASSSSRSTEAFF. The DNA sequence is as follows: TGTGCCAGCAGTTCATCAAGAAGCACTGAAGCTTTCTTT.